The present T cell receptor (beta chain) was sequenced within a study of shared clonotypes between healthy human individuals (dated by TCRdb to the early 2020s). Concerning the study at large: Three men and two women, aged 18 to 49 years, made up the cohort. For each donor, CD4 naive and CD4 memory were each given three plates, CD8 naive was given two plates, and CD8 memory was given one plate. Per donor, leukapheresis produced somewhere between about 0.9 and 9 billion PBMCs. To estimate repertoire size and how much clonotypes are shared between individuals, the study performed deep sequencing of blood TCR repertoires from 4 to 6 healthy adults. Different laboratories and diverse techniques were used to prepare libraries and sequence TCR repertoires, to increase sequencing depth and limit assay-specific biases. Broader findings and caveats from the paper: Based on pairwise subsampling, the degree of clonotype sharing among donors was expected to be affected by sequencing depth. Across several donors, 5% to 6% of naive CD4, 3% to 3.5% of naive CD8, around 2.5% of memory CD4, and 0.4% of memory CD8 clonotypes were shared. Incomplete sequencing was indicated by rarefaction of sorted-subset datasets, despite the large sequencing depth. Higher generation probabilities were observed for clonotypes shared by all four sorted-subset donors than for non-shared clonotypes. Sampling was limited to blood, and TCR repertoires in tissue likely differ from TCR repertoires in blood. Because the study included a small number of donors, the genetic and exposure-history diversity represented was limited. Naive subsets generally had larger estimated clonotype richness than memory subsets.

As to this clone: Its antigen is unknown. The record has no base qualities; no much larger clone is one base away.

CD8 naive samples consisted of CD45RO-negative cells that were positively selected for CCR7, yielding a CD45RA+CCR7+ population without TemRA cells. The donors were healthy, HIV-negative adults with no recently reported acute infections or vaccinations. All donors were Caucasian adults living in Nashville, Tennessee, USA. After blood collection by leukapheresis, PBMCs were isolated using Ficoll-Histopaque density gradient centrifugation and then cryopreserved in the vapor phase of liquid nitrogen. Analytical flow cytometry was used to check the purity and quantity of every magnetically sorted T cell population. Genomic DNA was isolated from every sorted fraction and measured by UV absorbance on a Nanodrop 2000c. TCR CDR3 regions were amplified from genomic DNA by multiplex PCR using the deep immunoSEQ assay. Genomic DNA extracted from each cell subset was distributed evenly over all wells of several immunoSEQ 96-well plates, and each plate served as one replicate. For sorted subsets, roughly 200 ng of genomic DNA, equivalent to roughly 30,000 T cell genomes, went into each replicate PCR. Purified libraries were quantified with a Qubit 3.0 fluorometer, sized on a Bioanalyzer 2100, and re-quantified with the KAPA Library Quantification kit. A separate single-read 150-cycle Illumina NextSeq 550 flow cell was used to sequence each immunoSEQ 96-well plate. Per the source publication's procedure: Because only junctional sequences without quality scores were contained in the immunoSEQ output, filtering matching that applied to full-length reads could not be performed. To assign V/J genes and CDR3, sequences were annotated using PyIR, a Python wrapper for IgBLAST v1.9, with IMGT germline references. Reads were removed for weak V/J assignments (E-value above 1e-6), missing CDR3, stop codons, out-of-frame junctions, or ambiguous translated residues. V3J clonotypes were defined as sequences sharing an identical inferred V gene, J gene, and CDR3 amino acid sequence. Percentage overlap between repertoires was computed as shared unique clonotypes divided by the size of the smaller repertoire. Repertoire richness was assessed with RTK rarefaction, the Chao1 estimator, and Recon v2.1 estimates of unobserved clonotypes. Generation probabilities were computed with OLGA for all TCRbeta clonotypes obtained by the gDNA method from a few donors. TCRdb provides this immuneACCESS table in a form limited to in-frame rearrangements. Some clones are lacking; in checked studies, under half of them reflect an unresolved V gene, and why the rest are absent is not known. V, J and clone size derive from that table, while D and trimming were established from the DNA sequence. Across this sample there are 2 million to 2.5 million clones, with about 95% seen only once. The top ten hold 0.85% to 1.3% of the sample.

Source material: naive CD8+ T cells sorted from blood. The intended sense of this specimen's cell subset or site label: CD45RA+CCR7+. The receptor was isolated from a man between 18 and 29 years old in good health.

The CDR3 loop reads CASSQDSNFYEQYF. The nucleotides are TGTGCCAGCAGCCAGGACAGCAATTTCTACGAGCAGTACTTC. This receptor chain uses TRBV14 and TRBJ2-7; TRBD1 is perhaps the D gene, given 6 matching bases. V is cut by 3 bases and J by 3 bases, and the space between the germline ends is 12 bases. The germline V gene encodes CDR1 SGHDN and CDR2 FVKESK. From its cysteine to its phenylalanine, the CDR3 spans 14 amino acids. Solely the CDR3 DNA is kept, with 42 bases framed from the first base.